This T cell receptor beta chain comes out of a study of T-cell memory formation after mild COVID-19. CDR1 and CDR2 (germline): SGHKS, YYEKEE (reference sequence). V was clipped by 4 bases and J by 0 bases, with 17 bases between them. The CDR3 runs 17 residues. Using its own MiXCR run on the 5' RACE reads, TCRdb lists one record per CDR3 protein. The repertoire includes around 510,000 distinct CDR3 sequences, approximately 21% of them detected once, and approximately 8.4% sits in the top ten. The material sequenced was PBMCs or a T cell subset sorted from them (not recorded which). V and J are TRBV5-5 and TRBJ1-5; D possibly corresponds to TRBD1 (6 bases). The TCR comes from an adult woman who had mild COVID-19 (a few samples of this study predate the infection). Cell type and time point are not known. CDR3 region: CASSRKRTADSNQPQHF. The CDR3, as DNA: TGTGCCAGCAGCCGGAAAAGGACAGCCGATAGCAATCAGCCCCAGCATTTT. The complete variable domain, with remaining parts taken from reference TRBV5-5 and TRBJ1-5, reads DAGVTQSPTHLIKTRGQQVTLRCSPISGHKSVSWYQQVLGQGPQFIFQYYEKEERGRGNFPDRFSARQFPNYSSELNVNALLLGDSALYLCASSRKRTADSNQPQHFGDGTRLSIL.